This passage covers 10 T cell receptor beta chains from one sample sequenced in a study of T cell responses to AZD1222 COVID-19 vaccine. Profiled with immunoSEQ multiplex PCR; TCRdb holds only in-frame clones, not every one. The sample shows 94,000 or so clones, approximately 90% of them seen only once. Material: peripheral blood, obtained on day 0 of AZD1222 vaccination. All receptors come from an adult in good health.

The chain employs TRBV4-3 and TRBJ1-1, with a tentative D call TRBD1 (5 bases). Trimming cost V 2 bases and J 4 bases, with 11 bases left between them. Germline V lookup: CDR1 LGHNA, CDR2 YSLEER. The CDR3 is made up of 14 amino acids. This chain's CDR3 is CASSQQGSGTEAFF. The CDR3 DNA is TGCGCCAGCAGCCAACAGGGTTCGGGCACTGAAGCTTTCTTT.

The rearrangement uses TRBV5-6 and TRBJ1-2; 9 nucleotides line up with TRBD1. CDR3 length: 18 residues. V trimming: 4 bases; J trimming: 3 bases; junction bases outside the gene matches: 16. Per the germline V gene, CDR1 is SGHDT and CDR2 is YYEEEE. CDR3 sequence reads: CASSPPDRGFGRYYGYTF. In DNA form, the CDR3 reads TGTGCCAGCAGCCCCCCGGACAGGGGTTTTGGGAGATACTATGGCTACACCTTC.

In this sample, this clone turned up a few times. This chain uses TRBV6-6 with TRBJ2-2, with D tentatively TRBD2 (6 bases). Germline CDR1 reads MNHNY; CDR2 reads SVGAGI (reference sequence). CDR3 size: 15 residues. Trimming pared 1 base from V and 7 bases from J, leaving 13 bases between. DNA for the CDR3: TGTGCCAGCAGTTACTTGGGCTTGGGGGGCGGGGAGCTGTTTTTT. It specifies CASSYLGLGGGELFF.

This chain uses TRBV19 with TRBJ1-2, with 7 positions matching TRBD1. Germline V lookup: CDR1 LNHDA, CDR2 SQIVND (reference sequence). The ends lost 6 bases at V and 8 bases at J; junction bases unmatched: 6. The CDR3 has 12 amino acids. This chain's CDR3 is CASRTGRYGYTF. CDR3 bases: TGTGCCAGTAGGACAGGGAGGTACGGCTACACCTTC.

The chain employs TRBV7-2 and TRBJ1-2; D not certain. The germline V and J ends were trimmed by 0 bases and 6 bases, with 11 bases remaining between them. Germline lookup yields CDR1 SGHTA and CDR2 FQGNSA. This CDR3 is built from 14 residues. For the CDR3, the DNA is TGTGCCAGCAGCTTAGCGCCAGATAGCGATGGCTACACCTTC. Translated, it gives CASSLAPDSDGYTF.

The rearrangement links TRBV20-1 to TRBJ1-5; D is unresolved. Trimming removed 3 bases from V and 10 bases from J, with 13 bases in between. Germline lookup yields CDR1 DFQATT and CDR2 SNEGSKA (reference sequence). The CDR3 has 12 residues. CDR3 residues: CSASTATQPQHF. The CDR3 DNA is TGCAGTGCTAGTACAGCTACCCAACCCCAGCATTTT.

The genes are TRBV30 and TRBJ2-7; a weak D match, TRBD1 (6 bases). The CDR3 is 12 residues long. The germline CDR1 and CDR2 sequences are GTSNPN and SVGIG (reference sequence). Trimming shortened V by 3 bases and J by 5 bases, and 11 bases separated the two germline ends. CDR3 nucleotide sequence: TGTGCCTGGAGCCAACAGGGTGACGAGCAGTACTTC. Translated: CAWSQQGDEQYF. The full variable domain, its missing parts supplied by reference TRBV30 and TRBJ2-7, is SQTIHQWPATLVQPVGSPLSLECTVEGTSNPNLYWYRQAAGRGLQLLFYSVGIGQISSEVPQNLSASRPQDRQFILSSKKLLLSDSGFYLCAWSQQGDEQYFGPGTRLTVT.

This CDR3 is CASTDEHRGIEKLFF. The CDR3 bases are TGTGCCAGCACCGACGAGCACAGAGGGATTGAAAAACTGTTTTTT. The chain combines TRBV2 with TRBJ1-4; D gene uncertain. This CDR3 spans 15 amino acids. Deletions cut 7 bases from V and 7 bases from J, with 19 bases between. The V gene's germline CDR1 is SNHLY and CDR2 FYNNEI.

V gene TRBV28 combines with J gene TRBJ2-1, with 11 bases matching TRBD2. The germline V gene has CDR1 MDHEN and CDR2 SYDVKM. This CDR3 contains 16 residues. Trimming cost V 5 bases and J 3 bases; bases outside gene matches: 6. CDR3 residues: CASSTVAGGDYNEQFF. CDR3 nucleotides: TGTGCCAGCAGTACCGTAGCGGGGGGGGACTACAATGAGCAGTTCTTC.

This clone was recorded only once. The chain couples TRBV19 to TRBJ2-3, with 9 bases that match TRBD1. Germline trimming cut 10 bases from V and 1 base from J; bases unmatched to any gene: 3. Per germline, CDR1 LNHDA and CDR2 SQIVND (reference sequence). The length of the CDR3 is 13 residues. The CDR3 region is CATGDRGTDTQYF. Written as DNA, the CDR3 is TGTGCCACAGGGGACAGGGGCACAGATACGCAGTATTTT.